The 32 T cell receptor beta chains below were found in one sample sequenced in a study of T cell responses to AZD1222 COVID-19 vaccine. Profiled with immunoSEQ multiplex PCR; TCRdb holds only in-frame clones, not every one. The sample has about 200,000 clones; under 95% are singletons. Source: peripheral blood, taken on day 0 of MenACWY control vaccination. Receptors originate from an adult in good health.

This chain uses TRBV4-3 with TRBJ1-6; D possibly corresponds to TRBD1 (5 bases). Germline CDR1 is LGHNA and CDR2 is YSLEER. V was trimmed by 1 base and J by 7 bases, leaving 8 bases between them. The CDR3 length is 14 residues. The CDR3 bases are TGCGCCAGCAGCCAAGCAGGGCCCAATTCACCCCTCCACTTT. The encoded protein is CASSQAGPNSPLHF.

The CDR3 protein is CASSQAQGGSYEQYF. CDR3 nucleotide sequence: TGTGCCAGCAGCCAAGCTCAGGGAGGCTCCTACGAGCAGTACTTC. V and J are TRBV3-1 (or the pseudogene TRBV3-2) and TRBJ2-7; TRBD2 is a possible D gene (6 bases). V lost 1 base, J lost 0 bases, and 10 bases lay in between. Germline lookup yields CDR1 LGHDT and CDR2 YNNKEL (reference sequence). The CDR3 is 15 amino acids.

V usage is TRBV6-2 or TRBV6-3 and J usage is TRBJ2-7; D may be TRBD1 (8 bases). The germline gives CDR1 MNHEY, CDR2 SVGEGT. The CDR3 is 13 amino acids. CDR3 nucleotide sequence: TGTGCCAGCAGCTCCGGGGGGACAGGACTTGGTAACGTC. Its translation: CASSSGGTGLGNV.

The chain joins TRBV19 to TRBJ1-1; 7 nucleotides match TRBD1. Trimming cost V 3 bases and J 5 bases; bases outside gene matches: 12. The germline V gene encodes CDR1 LNHDA and CDR2 SQIVND (reference sequence). The CDR3 consists of 16 residues. DNA of the CDR3: TGTGCCAGTAGTATCCGACAGGGTGTGGGAAAAACTGAAGCTTTCTTT. It yields the protein CASSIRQGVGKTEAFF.

V is TRBV30 and J is TRBJ1-2; no firm D call. This CDR3 contains 13 residues. The ends were cut back, 4 bases at V and 12 bases at J, with 21 bases in the middle. Germline values: CDR1 GTSNPN, CDR2 SVGIG (reference sequence). The CDR3 reads CAWMYPGRQYNTF. The DNA of the CDR3 is TGTGCCTGGATGTACCCTGGTCGGCAGTATAACACCTTC.

V and J are TRBV3-1 (or the pseudogene TRBV3-2) and TRBJ1-1; no reliable D call. CDR3 length: 15 amino acids. The germline V gene encodes CDR1 LGHDT and CDR2 YNNKEL (reference sequence). With 0 bases removed from V and 0 bases from J, the gap between germline ends came to 8 bases. Here the CDR3 DNA reads TGTGCCAGCAGCCAAGACTCCCTGCTGAACACTGAAGCTTTCTTT. Translation: CASSQDSLLNTEAFF.

The table lists this clone with a count of one. The chain links TRBV11-2 to TRBJ2-7; a weak D match, TRBD1 (6 bases). V lost 5 bases and J lost 0, with 14 bases in between. Germline V gene lookup returns CDR1 SGHAT and CDR2 FQNNGV. The CDR3 loop spans 15 amino acids. The CDR3 loop reads CASSHLRTASYEQYF. In DNA form, the CDR3 reads TGTGCCAGCAGCCACCTTCGGACAGCCTCCTACGAGCAGTACTTC.

V usage is TRBV6-6 and J usage is TRBJ1-1, with D possibly TRBD1 on 5 matching bases. The CDR3 covers 14 residues. The germline V gene has CDR1 MNHNY and CDR2 SVGAGI (reference sequence). V dropped 10 bases and J dropped 0 bases, with 15 bases sitting between them. CDR3 nucleotide sequence: TGTGCCACCGGAGCAGGGCAGATGAACACTGAAGCTTTCTTT. Translation gives CATGAGQMNTEAFF.

The chain couples TRBV3-1 (or the pseudogene TRBV3-2) to TRBJ2-7, with D possibly being TRBD1 or TRBD2 (5 bases each). Between the trimmed V and J ends, which lost 4 bases and 2 bases, there was a span of 15 bases. CDR1 LGHDT and CDR2 YNNKEL come from the germline V gene (reference sequence). The CDR3 is made up of 15 amino acids. The CDR3, as DNA: TGTGCCAGCAGCCCCTCCGGGACGGGTGCCTACGAGCAGTACTTC. Translation gives CASSPSGTGAYEQYF.

The chain joins TRBV28 to TRBJ1-1; the D is unclear. V was clipped by 8 bases and J by 2 bases, with 12 bases between them. Germline CDR1 and CDR2: MDHEN and SYDVKM. This CDR3 has 13 residues. The CDR3 DNA sequence: TGTGCCAGCGGGCTGGCAGCCAACACTGAAGCTTTCTTT. It encodes CASGLAANTEAFF.

The chain couples TRBV28 to TRBJ1-4; D gene uncertain. Germline loops: CDR1 MDHEN, CDR2 SYDVKM. V lost 3 bases to trimming and J lost 0 bases, with 14 bases between them. The CDR3 length is 17 residues. The CDR3, as DNA: TGTGCCAGCAGTTTGCGGAACCTACCCGCAACTAATGAAAAACTGTTTTTT. This gives the protein CASSLRNLPATNEKLFF.

The chain uses TRBV4-2 and TRBJ1-2, with D perhaps matching TRBD1 (6 bases). Germline V CDR1 and CDR2: LGHNA, YNFKEQ. With 0 bases removed from V and 8 bases from J, the gap between germline ends came to 16 bases. The CDR3 extends over 15 amino acids. CDR3 bases: TGTGCCAGCAGCCAAGAGGGGGGCAGGGAGGGCGGCTACACCTTC. Amino acid sequence: CASSQEGGREGGYTF.

There are a few counts of this clone. This chain uses TRBV5-4 with TRBJ2-3, with TRBD2 matching over 8 bases. The CDR3 spans 15 residues. Germline lookup yields CDR1 SGHNT and CDR2 YYREEE (reference sequence). V was clipped by 2 bases and J by 2 bases; unmatched bases: 4. CDR3 coding DNA: TGTGCCAGCAGCTTACGTAGCGGGGCCACAGATACGCAGTATTTT. Translating it yields CASSLRSGATDTQYF. The complete variable domain, with remaining parts taken from reference TRBV5-4 and TRBJ2-3, reads ETGVTQSPTHLIKTRGQQVTLRCSSQSGHNTVSWYQQALGQGPQFIFQYYREEENGRGNFPPRFSGLQFPNYSSELNVNALELDDSALYLCASSLRSGATDTQYFGPGTRLTVL.

This chain uses TRBV6-5 with TRBJ2-7, with D unclear. Germline CDR1 MNHEY, CDR2 SVGAGI. Trimming stripped 4 bases from V and 2 bases from J, with 9 bases between. The length of the CDR3 is 13 residues. The CDR3 loop reads CASSFDGPYEQYF. In DNA form, the CDR3 reads TGTGCCAGCAGTTTTGACGGTCCCTACGAGCAGTACTTC.

The V call is TRBV9, the J call TRBJ2-5; 10 nucleotides agree with TRBD1. V dropped 0 bases and J dropped 5; count of bases not matched to a gene: 4. This CDR3 spans 15 amino acids. The germline gives CDR1 SGDLS, CDR2 YYNGEE. CDR3 DNA: TGTGCCAGCAGCGTAGGGACAGGGGGGAGTGAGACCCAGTACTTC. It is translated as CASSVGTGGSETQYF.

V is TRBV7-2 and J is TRBJ2-3; D gene ambiguous. V lost 4 bases and J 1 base, leaving 9 bases between the germline ends. Germline-derived CDR1 and CDR2 are SGHTA and FQGNSA. The CDR3 sequence is 14 residues long. This CDR3 reads CASSSRRGTDTQYF. The CDR3 bases are TGTGCCAGCAGCTCTAGACGGGGCACAGATACGCAGTATTTT. The full variable domain, its missing parts supplied by reference TRBV7-2 and TRBJ2-3, is GAGVSQSPSNKVTEKGKDVELRCDPISGHTALYWYRQSLGQGLEFLIYFQGNSAPDKSGLPSDRFSAERTGGSVSTLTIQRTQQEDSAVYLCASSSRRGTDTQYFGPGTRLTVL.

The chain has TRBV19 and TRBJ1-1; 8 bases are a match to TRBD1. Germline V CDR1 and CDR2: LNHDA, SQIVND (reference sequence). The CDR3 runs to 14 residues. V lost 6 bases, J lost 0 bases, and 3 bases stayed unmatched. Here the CDR3 reads CASSHRGMNTEAFF. DNA for the CDR3: TGTGCCAGTAGCCACAGGGGGATGAACACTGAAGCTTTCTTT.

The V and J genes are TRBV3-1 (or the pseudogene TRBV3-2) and TRBJ2-1; TRBD2 matches 7 bases. Germline V CDR1 and CDR2: LGHDT, YNNKEL (reference sequence). The CDR3 sequence is 15 residues long. Trimming took 4 bases from V and 6 from J; bases not matched to a gene: 9. CDR3 amino acids: CASSPGSSGSNEQFF. For the CDR3, the DNA is TGTGCCAGCAGCCCCGGGTCTAGCGGCAGCAATGAGCAGTTCTTC.

The V and J genes are TRBV6-5 and TRBJ2-7; no firm D call. CDR3 length: 14 residues. Trimming removed 3 bases from V and 0 bases from J, with 9 bases in between. Germline assignment: CDR1 MNHEY and CDR2 SVGAGI. The CDR3 nucleotides read TGTGCCAGCAGTTATATCGGAAGCTCCTACGAGCAGTACTTC. It translates to CASSYIGSSYEQYF.

In its sample, this clone was seen once. V gene TRBV7-2 combines with J gene TRBJ1-1; TRBD1 is a possible D gene (6 bases). Germline V lookup: CDR1 SGHTA, CDR2 FQGNSA. The CDR3 has 15 amino acids. V was pared by 3 bases and J by 1 base, with 12 bases between. The DNA for the CDR3 is TGTGCCAGCAGCTTCCAGGGACACGGGAACACTGAAGCTTTCTTT. It codes for CASSFQGHGNTEAFF.

This chain uses TRBV7-2 with TRBJ1-1, with D maybe TRBD1 (5 bases). Germline V lookup: CDR1 SGHTA, CDR2 FQGNSA. The CDR3 extends over 17 amino acids. The germline V and J ends were trimmed by 1 base and 2 bases, with 17 bases remaining between them. In DNA form, the CDR3 reads TGTGCCAGCAGCTTAGGTGTCTGGACACCTTCTAACACTGAAGCTTTCTTT. Translation gives CASSLGVWTPSNTEAFF.

The chain combines TRBV3-1 (or the pseudogene TRBV3-2) with TRBJ2-7; D is unresolved. Germline V gene data show CDR1 as LGHDT and CDR2 as YNNKEL (reference sequence). Trimming left V 2 bases short and J 7 bases short, with 9 bases between. This CDR3 contains 12 residues. The CDR3 region is CASSQQVGEQYF. The CDR3 DNA follows: TGTGCCAGCAGCCAACAGGTGGGGGAGCAGTACTTC.

This clone showed up just once. J is TRBJ1-1 and V is TRBV2; unclear D gene. This CDR3 comprises 10 residues. Per the germline V gene, CDR1 is SNHLY and CDR2 is FYNNEI. V shed 5 bases and J shed 5 bases, with 3 bases lying between them. CDR3 nucleotide sequence: TGTGCCAGCAGTAGGACTGAAGCTTTCTTT. Translated, it gives CASSRTEAFF.

The chain has TRBV6-5 and TRBJ2-2; 8 bases fit TRBD1. V lost 4 bases and J lost 5; bases outside the gene matches: 9. Germline V gene sequence: CDR1 MNHEY, CDR2 SVGAGI. This CDR3 is built from 16 residues. The CDR3 reads CASSSPGRGQTGELFF. The DNA of the CDR3 is TGTGCCAGCAGTTCCCCTGGCAGGGGGCAAACCGGGGAGCTGTTTTTT.

About this clone itself: Additional DNA sequences in this sample encode the identical CDR3. The V call is TRBV5-1, the J call TRBJ1-2; TRBD1 aligns across 10 bases. The germline V gene has CDR1 SGHRS and CDR2 YFSETQ. CDR3 length: 14 residues. Trimming removed 4 bases from V and 3 bases from J; junction bases left unmatched: 3. CDR3 sequence: CASSLDRGDYGYTF. CDR3 DNA sequence: TGCGCCAGCAGCCTGGACAGGGGGGACTATGGCTACACCTTC.

The chain carries TRBV5-1 and TRBJ2-6; D is uncertain. Germline V CDR1 and CDR2: SGHRS, YFSETQ. CDR3 length: 15 amino acids. Trimming removed 0 bases from V and 0 bases from J, with 4 bases in between. The CDR3 sequence is CASSLALSGANVLTF. The CDR3 coding sequence is TGCGCCAGCAGCTTGGCGCTCTCTGGGGCCAACGTCCTGACTTTC.

CDR3 coding DNA: TGTGCCAGTAGTATAGGGTCGACAGGGATCTACGAGCAGTACTTC. This codes for CASSIGSTGIYEQYF. The rearrangement joins TRBV19 to TRBJ2-7, with TRBD1 matching 7 bases. The CDR3 length is 15 residues. CDR1 is LNHDA and CDR2 is SQIVND in the germline V gene (reference sequence). After removal of 1 base from V and 3 bases from J, the junction contained 6 bases not matched to a gene.

V and J are TRBV18 and TRBJ1-6; TRBD1 matches at 9 bases. V gave up 3 bases and J gave up 0 bases; unmatched junction bases: 3. The CDR3 contains 17 residues. Germline V lookup: CDR1 KGHSH, CDR2 LQKENI. The CDR3 DNA sequence: TGTGCCAGCTCACCGACAGGGGGGAGCTCCTATAATTCACCCCTCCACTTT. Its protein is CASSPTGGSSYNSPLHF. Together with reference TRBV18 and TRBJ1-6, the CDR3 gives the full variable domain: NAGVMQNPRHLVRRRGQEARLRCSPMKGHSHVYWYRQLPEEGLKFMVYLQKENIIDESGMPKERFSAEFPKEGPSILRIQQVVRGDSAAYFCASSPTGGSSYNSPLHFGNGTRLTVT.

The chain has TRBV20-1 and TRBJ1-1; D is ambiguous. Germline CDR1 reads DFQATT; CDR2 reads SNEGSKA (reference sequence). Trimming removed 6 bases from V and 1 base from J, with 6 bases in between. The CDR3 spans 11 residues. Here the CDR3 DNA reads TGCAGTGCCTTGGGGAACACTGAAGCTTTCTTT. It yields the protein CSALGNTEAFF.

The genes are TRBV6-5 and TRBJ1-3; no firm D call. V dropped 6 bases and J dropped 0 bases, with 9 bases sitting between them. The germline V gene encodes CDR1 MNHEY and CDR2 SVGAGI. The length of the CDR3 is 14 residues. CDR3 amino acids: CASRPEHSGNTIYF. The CDR3 coding sequence is TGTGCCAGCAGACCTGAACACTCTGGAAACACCATATATTTT.

The rearrangement uses TRBV30 and TRBJ1-2, with D hard to call. The V end lost 1 base, the J end lost 7 bases, and 10 bases lay between the germline ends. Germline V gene lookup returns CDR1 GTSNPN and CDR2 SVGIG (reference sequence). CDR3 length equals 12 residues. The CDR3 loop is CAWSAGIGGYTF. In DNA form, the CDR3 reads TGTGCCTGGAGTGCTGGGATAGGTGGCTACACCTTC.

This clone was observed a single time. This chain joins TRBV28 and TRBJ2-6, with TRBD1 as a possible D gene (6 bases). Germline-derived CDR1 and CDR2 are MDHEN and SYDVKM. V lost 5 bases and J 0 bases, leaving 14 bases between the germline ends. The CDR3 has 17 amino acids. DNA of the CDR3: TGTGCCAGCAGTCTTGCGACAGGAGGCTCTGGGGCCAACGTCCTGACTTTC. This translates into CASSLATGGSGANVLTF.